These 21 T cell receptor beta chains originate from one sample sequenced in a study of blood T cell repertoires in COVID-19 (dated by TCRdb to 2019 to 2021). Library creation used the immunoSEQ multiplex PCR assay. Drawn from immuneACCESS, this table holds only the in-frame rearrangements with V and J called that TCRdb kept. Clones are partly lost; checked studies trace under half to an unresolved V gene and leave the rest unexplained. Across this sample there are under 250,000 clones, with about 83% seen only once. Of the sample, roughly 5.2% is held by the ten largest clones. What was sequenced was peripheral blood. These receptors all stem from an elderly woman with COVID-19, enrolled during active disease.

J is TRBJ2-5 and V is TRBV5-4; 9 nucleotides line up with TRBD1. V lost 3 bases and J lost 6; bases outside the gene matches: 3. The CDR3 runs to 13 residues. Germline V gene sequence: CDR1 SGHNT, CDR2 YYREEE (reference sequence). The CDR3 DNA is TGTGCCAGCAGCTGGGACAGGGATCAGACCCAGTACTTC. As protein: CASSWDRDQTQYF.

V gene TRBV19 combines with J gene TRBJ2-3; D possibly corresponds to TRBD2 (7 bases). The germline CDR1 and CDR2 sequences are LNHDA and SQIVND (reference sequence). V lost 0 bases to trimming and J lost 1 base, with 11 bases between them. This CDR3 has 16 amino acids. The CDR3 sequence is CASSIDGGGGTDTQYF. CDR3 coding DNA: TGTGCCAGTAGTATAGACGGCGGGGGCGGCACAGATACGCAGTATTTT.

The chain is built from TRBV6-5 and TRBJ1-2; maybe TRBD1 (6 bases). Trimming left V 6 bases short and J 4 bases short, with 18 bases between. This CDR3 region has 15 residues. Per the germline V gene, CDR1 is MNHEY and CDR2 is SVGAGI. CDR3 sequence: CASRYRQVGVYGYTF. The CDR3 nucleotides read TGTGCCAGCAGATACCGACAGGTGGGAGTCTATGGCTACACCTTC.

The chain combines TRBV30 with TRBJ2-7, with 8 bases aligning to TRBD2. CDR1 and CDR2 from the germline V gene are GTSNPN and SVGIG (reference sequence). The CDR3 contains 15 residues. V lost 2 bases to trimming and J lost 1 base; unmatched junction nucleotides: 7. CDR3 nucleotides: TGTGCCTGGAGTTCTGGACTAGCAGCTTCCTACGAGCAGTACTTC. Translation gives CAWSSGLAASYEQYF.

The chain's CDR3 is CASSLGLAGETQYF. The CDR3 nucleotides read TGTGCCAGCAGCTTAGGGCTAGCCGGGGAGACCCAGTACTTC. The gene calls are TRBV7-9 and TRBJ2-5; D perhaps matches TRBD2 (5 bases). The germline V and J ends were trimmed by 1 base and 5 bases, with 11 bases remaining between them. This CDR3 region has 14 residues. Germline V gives CDR1 SEHNR, CDR2 FQNEAQ (reference sequence).

This clone was seen more than once but under ten times. The V call is TRBV6-5, the J call TRBJ1-5; D is possibly TRBD1 (5 bases). V shed 10 bases and J shed 5 bases, with 18 bases lying between them. CDR3 length equals 14 residues. In germline, CDR1 is MNHEY, CDR2 SVGAGI. The CDR3 bases are TGTGCCATTTCCAGGGAGGGACGGGATCAGCCCCAGCATTTT. Translated: CAISREGRDQPQHF.

J is TRBJ1-2 and V is TRBV10-3; D is perhaps TRBD1 (6 bases). The CDR3 totals 14 residues. The ends were cut back, 2 bases at V and 7 bases at J, with 14 bases in the middle. Per germline, CDR1 ENHRY and CDR2 SYGVKD. The CDR3: CAISEAPGDAGYTF. The CDR3 DNA follows: TGTGCCATCAGTGAGGCCCCAGGGGATGCTGGCTACACCTTC.

This chain uses TRBV6-1 with TRBJ1-2; D is undetermined. V shed 1 base and J shed 4 bases, with 16 bases lying between them. The CDR3 spans 16 residues. Germline lookup yields CDR1 MNHNS and CDR2 SASEGT. CDR3 in amino acids: CASSEGFPEEPYGYTF. As DNA, the CDR3 is TGTGCCAGCAGTGAAGGATTTCCGGAGGAGCCCTATGGCTACACCTTC.

V and J are TRBV5-6 and TRBJ1-4, with D perhaps matching TRBD1 (5 bases). Germline V CDR1 and CDR2: SGHDT, YYEEEE. V dropped 4 bases and J dropped 8 bases, with 18 bases sitting between them. The CDR3 contains 15 residues. CDR3: CASSPGGGVAEKLFF. CDR3 coding DNA: TGTGCCAGCAGCCCAGGCGGGGGTGTCGCGGAAAAACTGTTTTTT.

The chain recombines TRBV28 with TRBJ1-2; tentatively, D is TRBD1 (5 bases). CDR1 MDHEN and CDR2 SYDVKM come from the germline V gene. CDR3 size: 15 residues. The V end lost 6 bases, the J end lost 6 bases, and 20 bases lay between the germline ends. CDR3 sequence reads: CASRVGGFSSNGYTF. The DNA for the CDR3 is TGTGCCAGCAGGGTCGGGGGATTTTCGTCTAATGGCTACACCTTC.

The chain combines TRBV3-1 (or the pseudogene TRBV3-2) with TRBJ2-2, with D tentatively TRBD2 (7 bases). CDR3 length: 16 residues. Germline CDR1 LGHDT, CDR2 YNNKEL (reference sequence). Trimming took off 1 base at V and 6 bases at J, with 15 bases between the two ends. The CDR3 spells CASSQAGRGLAGELFF. The CDR3 coding sequence is TGTGCCAGCAGCCAAGCCGGGCGGGGGCTGGCCGGGGAGCTGTTTTTT.

This chain links TRBV19 with TRBJ2-2; tentative D call: TRBD2 (7 bases). V shed 7 bases and J shed 3 bases, with 18 bases lying between them. The CDR3 sequence is 16 residues long. Germline V lookup: CDR1 LNHDA, CDR2 SQIVND (reference sequence). CDR3: CASTRGGGFDTGELFF. For the CDR3, the DNA is TGTGCCAGTACCAGAGGGGGAGGGTTTGACACCGGGGAGCTGTTTTTT.

This clone was detected only a few times. The V and J genes are TRBV6-6 and TRBJ1-6; D is perhaps TRBD1 (5 bases). There are 20 residues in the CDR3. V shed 5 bases and J shed 6 bases, with 29 bases lying between them. From germline, CDR1 is MNHNY and CDR2 SVGAGI (reference sequence). The DNA of the CDR3 is TGTGCCAGCAGTCGTCAGACAGTTAATAATCCGAGGGGAGGTAATTCACCCCTCCACTTT. Its protein product is CASSRQTVNNPRGGNSPLHF.

In the case of this clone: Other DNA variants within this sample encode the same CDR3. This sequence joins TRBV2 and TRBJ2-1; no reliable D call. V lost 3 bases, J lost 4 bases, and 4 bases lay in between. The CDR3 has 12 amino acids. CDR1 and CDR2 from the germline V gene are SNHLY and FYNNEI. The CDR3 sequence is CASSDGYNEQFF. The CDR3 bases are TGTGCCAGCAGTGACGGTTACAATGAGCAGTTCTTC.

The chain couples TRBV19 to TRBJ1-3, with a possible D match to TRBD1 (5 bases). CDR1 is LNHDA, CDR2 SQIVND, per germline (reference sequence). V was clipped by 7 bases and J by 1 base, with 14 bases between them. The CDR3 length is 15 residues. As DNA, the CDR3 is TGTGCCAGTACCCTAGGGGCGGCATCTGGAAACACCATATATTTT. It codes for CASTLGAASGNTIYF. The full variable domain, completed using reference TRBV19 and TRBJ1-3, is DGGITQSPKYLFRKEGQNVTLSCEQNLNHDAMYWYRQDPGQGLRLIYYSQIVNDFQKGDIAEGYSVSREKKESFPLTVTSAQKNPTAFYLCASTLGAASGNTIYFGEGSWLTVV.

This chain joins TRBV19 and TRBJ1-1; D is possibly TRBD1 (5 bases). V was cut by 4 bases and J by 1 base, with 16 bases left in between. CDR3 length equals 16 residues. Germline V lookup: CDR1 LNHDA, CDR2 SQIVND (reference sequence). The CDR3 bases are TGTGCCAGTAGTAAGGGAGGGAGGAGGGGGAACACTGAAGCTTTCTTT. Translated, it gives CASSKGGRRGNTEAFF.

The CDR3 spells CASSDAGPIYEQYV. CDR3 in DNA: TGTGCCAGCAGTGACGCAGGGCCCATCTACGAGCAGTACGTC. This chain links TRBV6-1 with TRBJ2-7, with D possibly being TRBD1 (5 bases). The CDR3 length is 14 residues. The ends were cut back, 3 bases at V and 3 bases at J, with 12 bases in the middle. The germline gives CDR1 MNHNS, CDR2 SASEGT.

CDR3 amino acids: CASSLREPSSFSGNTIYF. CDR3 DNA sequence: TGTGCCAGCTCGCTCCGGGAACCTTCCTCCTTCTCTGGAAACACCATATATTTT. The chain carries TRBV18 and TRBJ1-3, with no clear D. Germline V CDR1 and CDR2: KGHSH, LQKENI. The CDR3 runs 18 residues. V lost 6 bases and J 0 bases, leaving 21 bases between the germline ends.

The chain combines TRBV6-5 with TRBJ2-7; D might be TRBD2 (6 bases). There are 14 residues in the CDR3. Germline CDR1 reads MNHEY; CDR2 reads SVGAGI. The ends were cut back, 3 bases at V and 4 bases at J, with 13 bases in the middle. CDR3 protein: CASSYGGREYEQYF. The CDR3 nucleotides are TGTGCCAGCAGTTATGGAGGACGGGAGTACGAGCAGTACTTC.

This sequence joins TRBV5-1 and TRBJ1-2, with 7 nucleotides matching TRBD1. CDR3 length: 18 amino acids. Germline CDR1 SGHRS, CDR2 YFSETQ. V gave up 4 bases and J gave up 0 bases; unmatched junction bases: 15. CDR3 in amino acids: CASSPARGQSATNYGYTF. CDR3 nucleotide sequence: TGCGCCAGCAGCCCGGCGCGGGGACAGTCGGCTACTAACTATGGCTACACCTTC.

The chain employs TRBV6-6 and TRBJ2-2, with 14 bases aligning to TRBD2. The length of the CDR3 is 15 residues. V trimming: 6 bases; J trimming: 7 bases; junction bases outside the gene matches: 4. CDR1 and CDR2 (germline): MNHNY, SVGAGI (reference sequence). CDR3 DNA sequence: TGTGCCAGCAGAGGGACTAGCGGGGGTGTCGGGGAGCTGTTTTTT. This gives the protein CASRGTSGGVGELFF.